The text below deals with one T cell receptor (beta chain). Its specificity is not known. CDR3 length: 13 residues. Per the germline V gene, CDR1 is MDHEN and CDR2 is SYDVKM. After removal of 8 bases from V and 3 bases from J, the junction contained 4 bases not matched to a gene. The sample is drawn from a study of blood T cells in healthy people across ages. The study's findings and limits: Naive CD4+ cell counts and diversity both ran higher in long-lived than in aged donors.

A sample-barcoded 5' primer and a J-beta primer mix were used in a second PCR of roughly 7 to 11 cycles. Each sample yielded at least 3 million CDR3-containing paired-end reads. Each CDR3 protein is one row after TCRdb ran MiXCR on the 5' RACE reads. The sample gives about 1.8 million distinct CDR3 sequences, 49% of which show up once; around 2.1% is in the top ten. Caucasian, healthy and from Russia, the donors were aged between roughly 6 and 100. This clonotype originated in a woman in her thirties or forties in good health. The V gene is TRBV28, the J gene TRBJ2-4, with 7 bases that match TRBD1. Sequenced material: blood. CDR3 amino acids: CASWGTVKNIQYF. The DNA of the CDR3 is TGTGCCAGCTGGGGGACAGTCAAAAACATTCAGTACTTC.